This T cell receptor beta chain was recovered during a study of T cell responses to AZD1222 COVID-19 vaccine. Sequenced by immunoSEQ multiplex PCR; TCRdb stores in-frame clones only, minus some. The sample has some 120,000 clones; about 94% are singletons. This specimen consisted of peripheral blood, obtained on day 0 of AZD1222 vaccination. The TCR sequence derives from an adult in good health.

The DNA for the CDR3 is TGCGCCAGCAGCTTGGGTCAGGGAAACCCTAGCACAGATACGCAGTATTTT. It yields the protein CASSLGQGNPSTDTQYF. The chain joins TRBV5-1 to TRBJ2-3; maybe TRBD1 (5 bases). V was shortened by 0 bases and J by 0 bases, with 14 bases between the two germline ends. The CDR3 is 17 residues long. Germline V gene data show CDR1 as SGHRS and CDR2 as YFSETQ.